What follows are 15 T cell receptor beta chains derived from one specimen sequenced in a study of cytomegalovirus exposure and HLA in healthy donors. The PCR used 60 Vbeta and 13 Jbeta primers. Method: immunoSEQ multiplex PCR; TCRdb's copy keeps in-frame clones and lacks some. The sample shows 200,000 to 250,000 clones, 75% to 85% of them seen only once. Sequenced: PBMCs. These receptors came from an older woman in good health and CMV-seropositive.

This rearrangement joins TRBV20-1 to TRBJ2-5; 9 bases fit TRBD2. The J call may be in error: the DNA end matches TRBJ2-7 better. Germline CDR1 DFQATT, CDR2 SNEGSKA (reference sequence). CDR3 length: 11 residues. The CDR3 sequence: CSLAGGVEQYF. DNA of the CDR3: TGCAGTCTGGCGGGAGGGGTCGAGCAGTACTTC.

The chain couples TRBV10-3 to TRBJ2-2, with D possibly being TRBD2 (5 bases). The CDR3 contains 15 residues. Per the germline V gene, CDR1 is ENHRY and CDR2 is SYGVKD. The germline V and J ends were trimmed by 0 bases and 6 bases, with 11 bases remaining between them. In DNA form, the CDR3 reads TGTGCCATCAGTGAGTCGAGGGCGTCCGCCGGGGAGCTGTTTTTT. It translates to CAISESRASAGELFF.

The rearrangement uses TRBV28 and TRBJ2-5, with TRBD1 identical over 9 bases. Trimming removed 5 bases from V and 4 bases from J; junction bases left unmatched: 11. Germline assignment: CDR1 MDHEN and CDR2 SYDVKM. The CDR3 contains 16 residues. The CDR3 loop reads CASSPHPGQGRETQYF. In nucleotides, the CDR3 is TGTGCCAGCAGTCCACATCCGGGACAGGGTCGAGAGACCCAGTACTTC.

The J gene is TRBJ2-3, the V gene TRBV28, with D maybe TRBD1 (6 bases). The V end lost 6 bases, the J end lost 2 bases, and 18 bases lay between the germline ends. The CDR3 is made up of 16 amino acids. CDR1 MDHEN and CDR2 SYDVKM come from the germline V gene. CDR3 loop: CASRPGLTGVTDTQYF. CDR3 coding DNA: TGTGCCAGCAGACCGGGGCTGACAGGCGTCACAGATACGCAGTATTTT.

The chain uses TRBV4-1 and TRBJ2-1; perhaps TRBD1 as D (6 bases). Germline assignment: CDR1 MGHRA and CDR2 YSYEKL. The CDR3 is made up of 13 amino acids. The V end lost 5 bases, the J end lost 3 bases, and 8 bases lay between the germline ends. The CDR3 protein is CASSSQGYNEQFF. CDR3 nucleotide sequence: TGCGCCAGCAGCTCACAGGGCTACAATGAGCAGTTCTTC.

This clone occurred a few times. The chain recombines TRBV11-1 with TRBJ2-1; 7 positions match TRBD2. The CDR3 contains 15 residues. Germline V gene lookup returns CDR1 SGHAT and CDR2 FQDESV (reference sequence). The ends lost 1 base at V and 7 bases at J; junction bases unmatched: 7. The CDR3 DNA reads TGTGCCAGCAGCTTAGGCCTTCGGGGGGAAAATGAGCAGTTCTTC. Its protein product is CASSLGLRGENEQFF.

V usage is TRBV5-1 and J usage is TRBJ1-1; TRBD1 might be the D (6 bases). Germline V lookup: CDR1 SGHRS, CDR2 YFSETQ. V was cut by 4 bases and J by 4 bases, with 11 bases left in between. The CDR3 is 13 residues long. CDR3 region: CASSPTGFTEAFF. In DNA, the CDR3 is TGCGCCAGCAGCCCTACAGGGTTCACTGAAGCTTTCTTT.

The V call is TRBV28, the J call TRBJ2-3; 8 bases match TRBD1. J was trimmed by 1 base and V by 4 bases; bases with no gene match: 1. This CDR3 region has 14 residues. CDR1 is MDHEN, CDR2 SYDVKM, per germline. The CDR3 sequence: CASSSRGRTDTQYF. The CDR3 DNA follows: TGTGCCAGCAGTTCCAGGGGGCGCACAGATACGCAGTATTTT.

The rearrangement uses TRBV5-1 and TRBJ2-1; 7 bases map to TRBD2. CDR1 is SGHRS and CDR2 is YFSETQ in the germline V gene. V gave up 9 bases and J gave up 6 bases; unmatched junction bases: 12. This CDR3 is 14 amino acids long. CDR3 protein: CATRPSGGSNEQFF. The CDR3 nucleotides are TGCGCCACCAGGCCTTCGGGGGGATCCAATGAGCAGTTCTTC. The full variable domain, its missing parts supplied by reference TRBV5-1 and TRBJ2-1, is KAGVTQTPRYLIKTRGQQVTLSCSPISGHRSVSWYQQTPGQGLQFLFEYFSETQRNKGNFPGRFSGRQFSNSRSEMNVSTLELGDSALYLCATRPSGGSNEQFFGPGTRLTVL.

This clone was seen just once. The chain combines TRBV9 with TRBJ1-3, with D possibly TRBD1 on 5 matching bases. Germline loops: CDR1 SGDLS, CDR2 YYNGEE. V was pared by 4 bases and J by 5 bases, with 19 bases between. The CDR3 spans 16 residues. This chain's CDR3 is CASSPNAGFGRNTIYF. The CDR3 DNA reads as TGTGCCAGCAGCCCCAATGCAGGGTTTGGCAGAAACACCATATATTTT.

The chain uses TRBV7-9 and TRBJ1-6, with 11 bases fitting TRBD1. The CDR3 sequence is 15 residues long. Germline lookup yields CDR1 SEHNR and CDR2 FQNEAQ (reference sequence). Trimming cost V 2 bases and J 9 bases; bases outside gene matches: 3. The CDR3 bases are TGTGCCAGCAGCTTACCCGGGACAGGGGGTTCACCCCTCCACTTT. Its translation is CASSLPGTGGSPLHF.

The rearrangement links TRBV4-1 to TRBJ2-3, with TRBD2 matching over 7 bases. Unmatched junction bases numbered 8, after V lost 2 bases and J lost 3 bases. Looked up from germline, CDR1 is MGHRA and CDR2 is YSYEKL. There are 16 residues in the CDR3. The CDR3 nucleotides read TGCGCCAGCAGCCAACCCGAGCGGGATTGGACAGATACGCAGTATTTT. Translating gives CASSQPERDWTDTQYF.

The V gene is TRBV6-6, the J gene TRBJ1-2; 8 bases line up with TRBD1. The V gene end was trimmed by 6 bases and the J gene end by 4 bases; junction bases not matched to a gene: 10. CDR1 and CDR2 (germline): MNHNY, SVGAGI (reference sequence). The CDR3 has 15 residues. The CDR3 sequence is CASSTRTGQPYGYTF. The CDR3 nucleotides read TGTGCCAGCAGCACCCGGACAGGGCAACCCTATGGCTACACCTTC.

This chain connects TRBV4-1 to TRBJ1-2, with D maybe TRBD1 (6 bases). Per germline, CDR1 MGHRA and CDR2 YSYEKL. The V and J ends lost 3 bases and 8 bases respectively, with 16 bases between them. The CDR3 spans 14 residues. The CDR3 nucleotides are TGCGCCAGCAGCCAGGTCGGGAGGGGGGGCGGCTACACCTTC. It encodes CASSQVGRGGGYTF.

CDR3 loop: CASSTIGQGAKNIQYF. The CDR3 DNA follows: TGTGCCAGCAGCACCATAGGACAGGGAGCCAAAAACATTCAGTACTTC. This chain links TRBV5-4 with TRBJ2-4; 8 bases line up with TRBD1. Trimming at V came to 4 bases and at J to 0 bases, leaving 6 bases not matched to a gene. Germline V gene sequence: CDR1 SGHNT, CDR2 YYREEE (reference sequence). The CDR3 runs 16 residues.